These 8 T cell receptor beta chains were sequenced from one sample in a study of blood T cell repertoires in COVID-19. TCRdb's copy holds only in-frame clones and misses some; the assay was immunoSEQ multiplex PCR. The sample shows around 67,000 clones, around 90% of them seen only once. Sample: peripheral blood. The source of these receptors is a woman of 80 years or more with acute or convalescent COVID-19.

DNA for the CDR3: TGTGCCAGCTCACCCCCGGGACAGGGGAACTATGGCTACACCTTC. It translates to CASSPPGQGNYGYTF. The chain has TRBV18 and TRBJ1-2, with 10 bases aligning to TRBD1. The CDR3 covers 15 residues. Germline loops: CDR1 KGHSH, CDR2 LQKENI. The V gene end was trimmed by 3 bases and the J gene end by 2 bases; junction bases not matched to a gene: 3.

The CDR3 loop reads CASSVGHYTGELFF. CDR3 nucleotide sequence: TGTGCCAGCAGCGTGGGACACTACACCGGGGAGCTGTTTTTT. The chain combines TRBV14 with TRBJ2-2, with a weak D call TRBD1 (6 bases). The CDR3 has 14 amino acids. Germline CDR1 and CDR2: SGHDN and FVKESK. The V end lost 5 bases, the J end lost 3 bases, and 10 bases lay between the germline ends.

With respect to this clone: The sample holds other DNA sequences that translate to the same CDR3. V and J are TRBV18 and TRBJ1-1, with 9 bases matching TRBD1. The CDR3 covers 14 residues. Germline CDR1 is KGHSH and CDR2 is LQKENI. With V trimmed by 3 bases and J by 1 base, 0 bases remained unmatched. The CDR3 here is CASSPGQGNTEAFF. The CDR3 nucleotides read TGTGCCAGCTCACCGGGACAGGGGAACACTGAAGCTTTCTTT. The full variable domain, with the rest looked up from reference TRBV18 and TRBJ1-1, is NAGVMQNPRHLVRRRGQEARLRCSPMKGHSHVYWYRQLPEEGLKFMVYLQKENIIDESGMPKERFSAEFPKEGPSILRIQQVVRGDSAAYFCASSPGQGNTEAFFGQGTRLTVV.

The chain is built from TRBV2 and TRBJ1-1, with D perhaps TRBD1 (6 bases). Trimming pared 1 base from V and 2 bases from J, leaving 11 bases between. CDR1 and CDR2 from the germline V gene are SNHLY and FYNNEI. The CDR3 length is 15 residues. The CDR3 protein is CASSEGRQANTEAFF. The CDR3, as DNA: TGTGCCAGCAGTGAAGGGCGACAGGCAAACACTGAAGCTTTCTTT.

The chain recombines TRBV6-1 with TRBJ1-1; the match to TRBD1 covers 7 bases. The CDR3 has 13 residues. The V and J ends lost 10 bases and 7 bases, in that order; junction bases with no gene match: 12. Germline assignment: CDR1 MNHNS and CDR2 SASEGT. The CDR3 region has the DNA TGTGCCATCCGACAGGGAATAACACTTGAAGCTTTCTTT. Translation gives CAIRQGITLEAFF.

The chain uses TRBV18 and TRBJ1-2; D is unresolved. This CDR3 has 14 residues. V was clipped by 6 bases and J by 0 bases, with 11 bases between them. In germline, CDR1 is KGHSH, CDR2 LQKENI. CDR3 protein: CASSTLSANYGYTF. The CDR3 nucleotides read TGTGCCAGCTCTACCTTGAGCGCTAACTATGGCTACACCTTC.

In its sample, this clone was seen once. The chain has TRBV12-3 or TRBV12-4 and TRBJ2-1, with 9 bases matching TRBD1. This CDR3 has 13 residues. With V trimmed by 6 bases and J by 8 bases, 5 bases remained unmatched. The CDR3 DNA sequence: TGTGCCAGCAGCAGACAGGGGGTGGATGAGCAGTTCTTC. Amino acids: CASSRQGVDEQFF.

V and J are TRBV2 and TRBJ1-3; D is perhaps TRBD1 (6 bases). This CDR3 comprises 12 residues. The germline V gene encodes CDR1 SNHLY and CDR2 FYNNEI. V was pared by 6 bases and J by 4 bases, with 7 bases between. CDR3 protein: CASSGQGNTIYF. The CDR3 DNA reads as TGTGCCAGCAGCGGACAGGGAAACACCATATATTTT.